This T cell receptor beta chain originates from a study of blood T cell repertoires in COVID-19. The CDR3 has 17 residues. Trimming took 3 bases from V and 5 from J; bases not matched to a gene: 12. The V gene's germline CDR1 is SGHRS and CDR2 YFSETQ. Within 2 weeks of study entry, exposed participants had contacted a PCR-confirmed or clinician-diagnosed COVID-19 case. Original processing notes: Nucleated cell number was recorded as an estimate derived from reference gene primer amplification. Repertoires were generated with immunoSEQ multiplex PCR, while TCRdb's copy carries only in-frame clones and drops some. V and J calls plus clone size are reproduced from that table; the DNA served to infer D and trimming. This table has about 300,000 clones, under 90% appearing once.

The sample consisted of PBMCs or T cells enriched from blood (not recorded which). This receptor was identified in a woman aged 50 to 65 who had been exposed to COVID-19. The chain is built from TRBV5-1 and TRBJ1-5, with 9 bases aligning to TRBD1. The CDR3 nucleotides read TGCGCCAGCAGCTCCCTTCGACAGGGGGTTCTCGATCAGCCCCAGCATTTT. Translation gives CASSSLRQGVLDQPQHF.